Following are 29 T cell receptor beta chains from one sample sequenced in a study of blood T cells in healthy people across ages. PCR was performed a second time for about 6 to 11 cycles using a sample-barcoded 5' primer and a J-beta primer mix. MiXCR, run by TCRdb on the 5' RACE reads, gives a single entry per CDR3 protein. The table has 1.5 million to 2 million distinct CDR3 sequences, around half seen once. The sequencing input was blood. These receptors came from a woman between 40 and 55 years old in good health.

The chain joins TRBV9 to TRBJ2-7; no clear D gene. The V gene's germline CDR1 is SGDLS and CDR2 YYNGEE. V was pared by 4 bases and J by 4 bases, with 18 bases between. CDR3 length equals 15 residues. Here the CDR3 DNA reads TGTGCCAGCAGCCCCAGGCCCGCACCTTCGTACGAGCAGTACTTC. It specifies CASSPRPAPSYEQYF.

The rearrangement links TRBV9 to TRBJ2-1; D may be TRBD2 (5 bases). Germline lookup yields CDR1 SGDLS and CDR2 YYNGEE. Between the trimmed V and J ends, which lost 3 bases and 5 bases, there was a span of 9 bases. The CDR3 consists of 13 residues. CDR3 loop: CASSGGADNEQFF. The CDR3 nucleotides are TGTGCCAGCAGCGGAGGAGCGGACAATGAGCAGTTCTTC.

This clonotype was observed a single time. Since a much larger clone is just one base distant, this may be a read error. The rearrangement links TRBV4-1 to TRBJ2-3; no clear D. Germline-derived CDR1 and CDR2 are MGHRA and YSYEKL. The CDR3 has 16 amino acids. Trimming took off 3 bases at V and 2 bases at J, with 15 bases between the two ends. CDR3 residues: CASSHRHSGNTDTQYF. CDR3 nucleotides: TGCGCCAGCAGCCATCGTCATAGTGGCAACACAGATACGCAGTATTTT.

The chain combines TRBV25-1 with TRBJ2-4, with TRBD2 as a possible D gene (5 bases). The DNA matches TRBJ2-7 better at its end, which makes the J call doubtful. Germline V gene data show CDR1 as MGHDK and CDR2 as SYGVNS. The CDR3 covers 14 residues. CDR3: CASSDPGEKDEQYF. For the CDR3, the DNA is TGTGCCAGCAGTGACCCTGGGGAGAAAGACGAGCAGTACTTC.

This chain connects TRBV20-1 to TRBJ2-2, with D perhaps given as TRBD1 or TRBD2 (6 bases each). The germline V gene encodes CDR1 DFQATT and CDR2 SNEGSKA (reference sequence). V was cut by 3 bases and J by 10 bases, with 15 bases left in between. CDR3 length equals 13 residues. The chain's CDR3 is CSARDSGGPELFF. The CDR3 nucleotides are TGCAGTGCTAGGGACAGTGGAGGGCCGGAGCTGTTTTTT.

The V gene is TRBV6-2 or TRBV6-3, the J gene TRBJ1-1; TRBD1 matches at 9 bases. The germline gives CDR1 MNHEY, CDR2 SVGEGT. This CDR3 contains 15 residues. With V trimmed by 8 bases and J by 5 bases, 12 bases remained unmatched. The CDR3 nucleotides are TGTGCCAGCGTTAAACAGGGGGCGAGGAGGACTGAAGCTTTCTTT. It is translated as CASVKQGARRTEAFF.

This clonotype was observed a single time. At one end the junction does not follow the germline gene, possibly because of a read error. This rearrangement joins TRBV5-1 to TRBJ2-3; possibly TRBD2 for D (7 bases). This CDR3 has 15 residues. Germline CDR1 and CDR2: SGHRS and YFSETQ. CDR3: CASSRGGLDTDTRYF. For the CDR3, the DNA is TGCGCCAGCAGTAGGGGGGGTCTGGACACAGATACGCGGTATTTT.

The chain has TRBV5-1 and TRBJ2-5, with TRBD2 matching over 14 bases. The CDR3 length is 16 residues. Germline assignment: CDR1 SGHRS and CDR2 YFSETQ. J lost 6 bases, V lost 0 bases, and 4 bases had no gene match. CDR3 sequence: CASSLETSGRAKTQYF. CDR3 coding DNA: TGCGCCAGCAGCTTGGAGACTAGCGGGAGGGCCAAGACCCAGTACTTC.

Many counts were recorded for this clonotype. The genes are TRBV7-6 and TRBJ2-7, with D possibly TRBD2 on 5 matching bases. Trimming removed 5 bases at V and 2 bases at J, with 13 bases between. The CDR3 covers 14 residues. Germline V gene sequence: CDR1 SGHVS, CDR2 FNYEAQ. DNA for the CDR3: TGTGCCAGCAGCGCGGGCTTGGCAGCCTACGAGCAGTACTTC. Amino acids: CASSAGLAAYEQYF. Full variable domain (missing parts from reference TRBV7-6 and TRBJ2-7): GAGVSQSPRYKVTKRGQDVALRCDPISGHVSLYWYRQALGQGPEFLTYFNYEAQQDKSGLPNDRFSAERPEGSISTLTIQRTEQRDSAMYRCASSAGLAAYEQYFGPGTRLTVT.

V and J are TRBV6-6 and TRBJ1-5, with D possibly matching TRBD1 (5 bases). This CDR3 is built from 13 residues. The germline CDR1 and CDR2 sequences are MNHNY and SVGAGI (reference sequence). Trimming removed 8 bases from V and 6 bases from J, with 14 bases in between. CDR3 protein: CASDIIRAQPQHF. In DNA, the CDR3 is TGTGCCAGCGATATCATCAGGGCTCAGCCCCAGCATTTT.

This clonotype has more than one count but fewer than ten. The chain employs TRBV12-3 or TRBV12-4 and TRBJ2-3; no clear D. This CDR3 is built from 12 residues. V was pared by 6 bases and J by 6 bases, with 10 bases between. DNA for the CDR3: TGTGCCAGCAGCTGGTTAACGGATACGCAGTATTTT. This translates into CASSWLTDTQYF.

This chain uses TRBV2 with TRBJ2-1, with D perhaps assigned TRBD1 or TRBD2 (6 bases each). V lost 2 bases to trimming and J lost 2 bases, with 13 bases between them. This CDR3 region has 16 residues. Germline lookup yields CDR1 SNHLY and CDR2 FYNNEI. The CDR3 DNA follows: TGTGCCAGCAGTGAAAGTCGGGGGCGAGCCTACAATGAGCAGTTCTTC. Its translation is CASSESRGRAYNEQFF.

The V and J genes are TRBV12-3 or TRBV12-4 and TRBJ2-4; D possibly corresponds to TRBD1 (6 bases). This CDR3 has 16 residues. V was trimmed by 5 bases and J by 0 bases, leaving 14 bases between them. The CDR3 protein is CASSTARGIAKNIQYF. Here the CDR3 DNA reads TGTGCCAGCAGTACTGCCAGGGGAATAGCCAAAAACATTCAGTACTTC.

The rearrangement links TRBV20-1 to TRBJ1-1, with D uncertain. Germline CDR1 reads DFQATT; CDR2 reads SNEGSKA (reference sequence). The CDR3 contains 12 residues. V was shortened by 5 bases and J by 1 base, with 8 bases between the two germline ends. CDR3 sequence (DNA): TGCAGTGCTGGGGTAAAGAACACTGAAGCTTTCTTT. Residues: CSAGVKNTEAFF.

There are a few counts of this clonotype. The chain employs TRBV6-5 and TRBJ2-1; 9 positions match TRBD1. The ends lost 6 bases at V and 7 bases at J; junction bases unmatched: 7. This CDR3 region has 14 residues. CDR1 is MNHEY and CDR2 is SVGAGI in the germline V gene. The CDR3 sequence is CASSWDREWNEQFF. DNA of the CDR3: TGTGCCAGCAGCTGGGACAGGGAGTGGAATGAGCAGTTCTTC.

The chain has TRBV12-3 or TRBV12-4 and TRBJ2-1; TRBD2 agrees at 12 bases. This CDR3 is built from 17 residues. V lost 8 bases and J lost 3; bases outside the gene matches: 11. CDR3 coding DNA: TGTGCCAGCTCCCTAGGGCTAGCGGGGGGGATCTACAATGAGCAGTTCTTC. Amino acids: CASSLGLAGGIYNEQFF.

The CDR3 region has the DNA TGCAGTGCTAGTAGCAGGGAGTATAATTCACCCCTCCACTTT. The encoded protein is CSASSREYNSPLHF. This chain uses TRBV20-1 with TRBJ1-6; D is possibly TRBD1 (5 bases). V lost 3 bases to trimming and J lost 4 bases, with 10 bases between them. The CDR3 runs 14 residues. Germline CDR1 reads DFQATT; CDR2 reads SNEGSKA (reference sequence).

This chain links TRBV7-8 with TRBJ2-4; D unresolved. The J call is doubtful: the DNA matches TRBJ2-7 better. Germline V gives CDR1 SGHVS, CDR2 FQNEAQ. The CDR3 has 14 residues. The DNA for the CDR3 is TGTGCCAGCAGCTTAGCGCAGGCTATAGCCGAGCAGTACTTC. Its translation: CASSLAQAIAEQYF.

For the CDR3, the DNA is TGTGCCAGCAGTTACTCCGGGACAGGGAACTATGGCTACACCTTC. This translates into CASSYSGTGNYGYTF. J is TRBJ1-2 and V is TRBV6-5; 9 nucleotides match TRBD1. The CDR3 length is 15 residues. The germline V gene has CDR1 MNHEY and CDR2 SVGAGI. Trimming at V came to 0 bases and at J to 2 bases, leaving 1 base not matched to a gene.

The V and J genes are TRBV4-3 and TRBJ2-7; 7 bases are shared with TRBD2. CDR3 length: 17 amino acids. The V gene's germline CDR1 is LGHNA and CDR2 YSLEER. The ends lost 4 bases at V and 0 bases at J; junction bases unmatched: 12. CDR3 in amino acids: CASSPGLGGVSSYEQYF. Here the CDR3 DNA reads TGCGCCAGCAGCCCCGGGTTGGGGGGGGTCAGCTCCTACGAGCAGTACTTC.

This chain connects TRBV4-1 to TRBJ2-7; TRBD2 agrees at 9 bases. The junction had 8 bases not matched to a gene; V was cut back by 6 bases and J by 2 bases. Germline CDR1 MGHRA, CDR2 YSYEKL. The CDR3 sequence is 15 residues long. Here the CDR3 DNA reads TGCGCCAGCAGTTTCAGTAGCGGGGGAACCTACGAGCAGTACTTC. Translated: CASSFSSGGTYEQYF.

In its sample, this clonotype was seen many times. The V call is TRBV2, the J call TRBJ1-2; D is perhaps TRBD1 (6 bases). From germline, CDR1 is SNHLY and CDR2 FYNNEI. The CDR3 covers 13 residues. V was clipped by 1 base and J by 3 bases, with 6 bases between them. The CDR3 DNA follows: TGTGCCAGCAGTGAAGGGACAGACTATGGCTACACCTTC. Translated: CASSEGTDYGYTF.

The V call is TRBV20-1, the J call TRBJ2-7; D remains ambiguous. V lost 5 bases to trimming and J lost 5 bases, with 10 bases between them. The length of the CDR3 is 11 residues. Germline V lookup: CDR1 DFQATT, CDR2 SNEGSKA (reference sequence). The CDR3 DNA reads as TGCAGTGCTGCCTACCAGAACGAGCAGTACTTC. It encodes CSAAYQNEQYF.

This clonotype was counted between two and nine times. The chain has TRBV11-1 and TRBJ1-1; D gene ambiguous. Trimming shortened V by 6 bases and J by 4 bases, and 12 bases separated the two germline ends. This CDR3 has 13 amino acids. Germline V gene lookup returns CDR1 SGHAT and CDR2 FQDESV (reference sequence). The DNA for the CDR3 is TGTGCCAGCAGTTTGGTTCGCGGCACTGAAGCTTTCTTT. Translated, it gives CASSLVRGTEAFF.

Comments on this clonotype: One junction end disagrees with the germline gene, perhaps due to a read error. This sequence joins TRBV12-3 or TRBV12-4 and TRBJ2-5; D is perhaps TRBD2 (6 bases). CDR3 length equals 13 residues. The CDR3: CAGSTLATETQYF. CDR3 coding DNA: TGTGCCGGCAGCACACTAGCAACGGAGACCCAGTACTTC.

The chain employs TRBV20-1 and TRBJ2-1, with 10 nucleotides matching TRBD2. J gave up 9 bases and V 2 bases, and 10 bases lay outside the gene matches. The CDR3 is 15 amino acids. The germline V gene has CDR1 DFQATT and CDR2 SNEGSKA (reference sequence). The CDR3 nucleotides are TGCAGTGCTAGAAGCGGGGGGGCCGATTCAGTTGAGCAGTTCTTC. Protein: CSARSGGADSVEQFF.

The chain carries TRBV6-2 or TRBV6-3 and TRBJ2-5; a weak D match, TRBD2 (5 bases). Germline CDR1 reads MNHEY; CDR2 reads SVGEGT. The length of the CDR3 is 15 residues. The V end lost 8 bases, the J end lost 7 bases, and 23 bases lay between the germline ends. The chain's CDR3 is CASLGLRIYEGTQYF. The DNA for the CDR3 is TGTGCCAGCCTAGGACTTCGAATTTATGAGGGGACCCAGTACTTC.

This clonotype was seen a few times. The CDR3 region has the DNA TGTGCTAGTGGTATTGGGATAATACAAGAGACCCAGTACTTC. Protein: CASGIGIIQETQYF. The genes are TRBV12-5 and TRBJ2-5; D not certain. The germline V gene encodes CDR1 LGHNT and CDR2 FRNRAP. Between the trimmed V and J ends, which lost 5 bases and 2 bases, there was a span of 12 bases. There are 14 residues in the CDR3.

The CDR3 bases are TGTGCCAGCAGCGACTCCGGGACAGGGATGGGTAATGGCTACACCTTC. Amino acids: CASSDSGTGMGNGYTF. The rearrangement joins TRBV2 to TRBJ1-2; 9 positions agree with TRBD1. The CDR3 sequence is 16 residues long. Germline CDR1 SNHLY, CDR2 FYNNEI. V lost 6 bases to trimming and J lost 6 bases; unmatched junction nucleotides: 14.